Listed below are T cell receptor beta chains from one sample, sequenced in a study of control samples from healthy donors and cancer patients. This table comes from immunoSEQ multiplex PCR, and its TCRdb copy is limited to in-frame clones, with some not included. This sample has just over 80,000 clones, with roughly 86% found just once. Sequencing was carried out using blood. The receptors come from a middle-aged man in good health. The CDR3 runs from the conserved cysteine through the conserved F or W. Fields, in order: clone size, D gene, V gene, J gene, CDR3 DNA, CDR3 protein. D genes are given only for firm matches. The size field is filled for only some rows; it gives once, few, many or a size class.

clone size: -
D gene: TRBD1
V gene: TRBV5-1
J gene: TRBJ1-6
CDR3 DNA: TGCGCCAGCAGCCGGAAAAGGGGGCCCGAGGATAATTCACCCCTCCACTTT
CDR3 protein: CASSRKRGPEDNSPLHF

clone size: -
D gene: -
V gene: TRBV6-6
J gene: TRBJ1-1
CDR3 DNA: TGTGCCAGCGTCCTGAACACTGAAGCTTTCTTT
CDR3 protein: CASVLNTEAFF

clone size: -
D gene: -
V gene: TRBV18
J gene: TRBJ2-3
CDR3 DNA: TGTGCCAGCTCACCGGACGTTAGCACAGATACGCAGTATTTT
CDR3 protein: CASSPDVSTDTQYF

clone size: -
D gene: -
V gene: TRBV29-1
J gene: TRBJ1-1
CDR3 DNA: TGCAGCGTTGGCCACACTGAAGCTTTCTTT
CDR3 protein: CSVGHTEAFF

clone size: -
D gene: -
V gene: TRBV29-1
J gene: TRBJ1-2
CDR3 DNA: TGCAGCGTTGAAATGTCGGGGCAGGGCGGGGGCTACACCTTC
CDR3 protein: CSVEMSGQGGGYTF

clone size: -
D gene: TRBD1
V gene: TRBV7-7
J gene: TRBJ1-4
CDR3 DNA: TGTGCCAGCAGCGAGCCTGGACAGGGGGCTTTAGGTACTGAAAAACTGTTTTTT
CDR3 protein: CASSEPGQGALGTEKLFF

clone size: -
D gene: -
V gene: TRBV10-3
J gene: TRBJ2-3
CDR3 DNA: TGTGCCATCAGTGGGGACAACACAGATACGCAGTATTTT
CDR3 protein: CAISGDNTDTQYF

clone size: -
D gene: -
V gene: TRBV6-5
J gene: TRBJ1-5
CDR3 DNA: TGTGCCAGCAGTTATAATTTGACCCATCGGCAGCCCCAGCATTTT
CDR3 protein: CASSYNLTHRQPQHF

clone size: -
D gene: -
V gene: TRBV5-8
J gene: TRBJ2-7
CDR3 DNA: TGTGCCAGCAGCTTGGTGGGAGGAGAGCAGTACTTC
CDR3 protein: CASSLVGGEQYF

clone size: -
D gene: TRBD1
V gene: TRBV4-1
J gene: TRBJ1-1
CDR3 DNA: TGCGCCAGCAGCCTTGACGCGACAGGGATCACTGAAGCTTTCTTT
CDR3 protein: CASSLDATGITEAFF

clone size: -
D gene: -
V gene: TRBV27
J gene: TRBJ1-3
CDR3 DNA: TGTGCCAGCGCCCTCGGACCCACCTCTGGAAACACCATATATTTT
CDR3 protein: CASALGPTSGNTIYF

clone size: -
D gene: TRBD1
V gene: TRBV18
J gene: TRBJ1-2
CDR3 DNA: TGTGCCAGCTCACCTGTTGAAACAGGGGGAAACTATGGCTACACCTTC
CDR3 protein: CASSPVETGGNYGYTF

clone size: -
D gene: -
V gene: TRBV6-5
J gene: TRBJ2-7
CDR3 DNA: TGTGCCAGCAGTTATACAGGGGGGGGATACGAGCAGTACTTC
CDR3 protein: CASSYTGGGYEQYF

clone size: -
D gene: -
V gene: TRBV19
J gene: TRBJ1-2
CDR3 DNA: TGTGCCAGTAGTATAGCTCTCTCTTTAGGGGGCTACACCTTC
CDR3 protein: CASSIALSLGGYTF

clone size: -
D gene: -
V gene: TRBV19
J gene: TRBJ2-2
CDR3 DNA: TGTGCCAGTAGTATGCAGGGAGAGGGCGGGGAGCTGTTTTTT
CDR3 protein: CASSMQGEGGELFF

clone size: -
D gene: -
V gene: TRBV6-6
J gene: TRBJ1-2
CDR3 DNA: TGTGCCAGCAGCCCTCTTCGAACGTCCAATGGCTACACCTTC
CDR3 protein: CASSPLRTSNGYTF

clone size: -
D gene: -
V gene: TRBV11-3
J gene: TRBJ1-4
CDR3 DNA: TGTGCCAGCAGTTCTAATGAAAAACTGTTTTTT
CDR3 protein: CASSSNEKLFF

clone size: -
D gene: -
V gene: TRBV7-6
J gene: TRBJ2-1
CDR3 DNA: TGTGCCAGCAGCCCAGGGGACACTGAGCAGTTCTTC
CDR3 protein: CASSPGDTEQFF

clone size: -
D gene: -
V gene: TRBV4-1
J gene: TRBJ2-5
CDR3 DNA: TGCGCCAGCAGCCTGACACGTTACCAAGAGACCCAGTACTTC
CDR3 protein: CASSLTRYQETQYF

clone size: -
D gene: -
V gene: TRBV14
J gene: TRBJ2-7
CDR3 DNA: TGTGCCAGCAGCTCCCGCCTTTACGAGCAGTACTTC
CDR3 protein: CASSSRLYEQYF

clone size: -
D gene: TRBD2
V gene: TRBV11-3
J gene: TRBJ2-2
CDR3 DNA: TGTGCCAGCAGCGGGTATGCGGGGGCCGGGGAGCTGTTTTTT
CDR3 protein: CASSGYAGAGELFF

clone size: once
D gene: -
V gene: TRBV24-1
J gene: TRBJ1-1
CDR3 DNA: TGTGCCACCAGTGATGGACCTAGTGAAGCTTTCTTT
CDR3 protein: CATSDGPSEAFF

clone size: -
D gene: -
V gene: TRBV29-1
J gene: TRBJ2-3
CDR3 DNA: TGCAGCGTTGAAATGGGGGCAGATACGCAGTATTTT
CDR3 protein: CSVEMGADTQYF

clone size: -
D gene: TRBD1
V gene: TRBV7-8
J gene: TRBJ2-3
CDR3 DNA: TGTGCCAGCAGCTCAAGAGGGGGCTCGGATACGCAGTATTTT
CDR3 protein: CASSSRGGSDTQYF

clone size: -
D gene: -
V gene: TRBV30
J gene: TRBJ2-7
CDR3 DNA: TGTGCCTGGAGTGTTGCAGGAGCCTACGGAGAGCAGTACTTC
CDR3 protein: CAWSVAGAYGEQYF

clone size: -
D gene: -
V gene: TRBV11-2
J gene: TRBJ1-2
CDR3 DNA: TGTGCCAGCAGCTTATCGGGACACCTGCTCTACACCTTC
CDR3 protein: CASSLSGHLLYTF

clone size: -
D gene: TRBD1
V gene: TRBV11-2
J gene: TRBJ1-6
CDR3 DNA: TGTGCCAGCAGCTTAGTCCCCCGACAGGGCTCAACCCTCCACTTT
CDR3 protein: CASSLVPRQGSTLHF

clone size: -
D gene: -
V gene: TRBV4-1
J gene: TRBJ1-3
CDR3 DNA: TGCGCCAGCAGCTTAGGCAGGCACTCTGGAAACACCATATATTTT
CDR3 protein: CASSLGRHSGNTIYF

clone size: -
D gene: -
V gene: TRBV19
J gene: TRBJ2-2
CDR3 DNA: TGTGCCAGTAGTATTTCAAGGGGGGCCGAGCTGTTTTTT
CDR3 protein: CASSISRGAELFF

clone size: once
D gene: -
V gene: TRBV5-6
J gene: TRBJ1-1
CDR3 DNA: TGTGCCAGCAGCTTTCTCACACGGGGACGGCCGAACACTGAAGCTTTCTTT
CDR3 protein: CASSFLTRGRPNTEAFF

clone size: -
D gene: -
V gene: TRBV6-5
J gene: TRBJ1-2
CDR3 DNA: TGTGCCAGCAGCTCTCAGGGGACTAACTATGGCTACACCTTC
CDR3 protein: CASSSQGTNYGYTF

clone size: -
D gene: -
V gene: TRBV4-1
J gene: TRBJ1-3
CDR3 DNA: TGCGCCAGCAGCCAAGTTGGGGTTGGGGGGGACGAGAGCTCTGGAAACACCATATATTTT
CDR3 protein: CASSQVGVGGDESSGNTIYF

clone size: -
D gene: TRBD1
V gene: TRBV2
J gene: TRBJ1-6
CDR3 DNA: TGTGCCAGCAGGTCCTGGACAGGGGGGGATTCACCCCTCCACTTT
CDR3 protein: CASRSWTGGDSPLHF

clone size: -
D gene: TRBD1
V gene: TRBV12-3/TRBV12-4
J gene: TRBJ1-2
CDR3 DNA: TGTGCCAGCAGTCCACAGGGGGCAAAGGGCTACACCTTC
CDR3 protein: CASSPQGAKGYTF

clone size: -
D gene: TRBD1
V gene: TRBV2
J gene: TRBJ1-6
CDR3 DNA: TGTGCCAGCAGGGCAGAGGGGGCATCACCCCTCCACTTT
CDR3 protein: CASRAEGASPLHF

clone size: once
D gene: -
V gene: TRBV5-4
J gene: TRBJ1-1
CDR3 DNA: TGTGCCAGCAGCTTAACAGCAAACACTGAAGCTTTCTTT
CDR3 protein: CASSLTANTEAFF

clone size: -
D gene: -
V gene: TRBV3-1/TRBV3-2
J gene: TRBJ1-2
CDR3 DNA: TGTGCCAGCAGCCAATTCGGGTCTAACTATGGCTACACCTTC
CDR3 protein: CASSQFGSNYGYTF

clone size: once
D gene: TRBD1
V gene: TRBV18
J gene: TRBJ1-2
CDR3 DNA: TGTGCCAGCTCAAACGACAGGGTATACGGCTACACCTTC
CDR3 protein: CASSNDRVYGYTF

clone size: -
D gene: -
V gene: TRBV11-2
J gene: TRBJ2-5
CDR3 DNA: TGTGCCAGCAGCTTCCGGGAGACCCAGTACTTC
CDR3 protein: CASSFRETQYF

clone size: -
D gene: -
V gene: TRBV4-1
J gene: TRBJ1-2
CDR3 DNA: TGCGCCAGCAGCCAAGCGGGGTTTCATGCTAACTATGGCTACACCTTC
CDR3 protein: CASSQAGFHANYGYTF

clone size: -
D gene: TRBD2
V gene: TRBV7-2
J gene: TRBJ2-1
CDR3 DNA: TGTGCCAGCAGCCAAAGGACTAGCGGGTACAATGAGCAGTTCTTC
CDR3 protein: CASSQRTSGYNEQFF

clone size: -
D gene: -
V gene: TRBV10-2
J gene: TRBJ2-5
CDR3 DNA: TGCGCCAGCAGTGAATCTGGAGAGACCCAGTACTTC
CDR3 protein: CASSESGETQYF

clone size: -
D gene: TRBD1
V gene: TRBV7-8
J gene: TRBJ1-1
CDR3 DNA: TGTGCCAGCAGCTTAGCCGGGACAGGGGGAACTGAAGCTTTCTTT
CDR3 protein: CASSLAGTGGTEAFF

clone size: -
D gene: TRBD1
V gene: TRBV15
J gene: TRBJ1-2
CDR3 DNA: TGTGCCACCAGCACTACAGGGGAGGCTTATGGCTACACCTTC
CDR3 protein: CATSTTGEAYGYTF

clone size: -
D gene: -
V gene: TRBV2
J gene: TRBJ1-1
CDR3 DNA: TGTGCCAGCAGCCCAAATAAGGTGGGGAACACTGAAGCTTTCTTT
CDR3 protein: CASSPNKVGNTEAFF

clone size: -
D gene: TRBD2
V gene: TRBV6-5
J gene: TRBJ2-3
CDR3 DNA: TGTGCCAGCAGGGGAGCGGCGGGGAGGGCAGATACGCAGTATTTT
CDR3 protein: CASRGAAGRADTQYF

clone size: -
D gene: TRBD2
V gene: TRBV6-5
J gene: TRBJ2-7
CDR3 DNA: TGTGCCAGCAGTTTTAGCGGGACCCTAGACCTCTACGAGCAGTACTTC
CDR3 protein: CASSFSGTLDLYEQYF

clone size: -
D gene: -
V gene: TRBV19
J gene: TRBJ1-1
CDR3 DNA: TGTGCCAGTAGTAATCTTGGGGGGAACACTGAAGCTTTCTTT
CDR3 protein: CASSNLGGNTEAFF

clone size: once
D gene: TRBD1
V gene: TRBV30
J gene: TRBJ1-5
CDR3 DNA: TGTGCCTGGACAGGGGGCGGCGATCAGCCCCAGCATTTT
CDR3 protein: CAWTGGGDQPQHF

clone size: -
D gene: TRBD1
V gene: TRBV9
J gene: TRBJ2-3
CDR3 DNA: TGTGCCAGCAGCGTAGGGCAGGGGGCAGATACGCAGTATTTT
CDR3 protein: CASSVGQGADTQYF

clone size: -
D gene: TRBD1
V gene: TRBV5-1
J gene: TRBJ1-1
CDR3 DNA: TGCGCCAGCAGCCCGACAGGGACGAACACTGAAGCTTTCTTT
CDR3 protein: CASSPTGTNTEAFF

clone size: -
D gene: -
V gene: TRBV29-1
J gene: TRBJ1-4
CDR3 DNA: TGCAGCGTTTTCGGTAGGAATGAAAAACTGTTTTTT
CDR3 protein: CSVFGRNEKLFF

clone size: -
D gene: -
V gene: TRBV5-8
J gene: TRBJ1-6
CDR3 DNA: TGTGCCAGCAGCCTGTCGGGGAATTCACCCCTCCACTTT
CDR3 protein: CASSLSGNSPLHF

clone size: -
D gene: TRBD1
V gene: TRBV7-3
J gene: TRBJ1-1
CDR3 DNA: TGTGCCAGCAGCTTGCGAGCCCCGGGACAGGGGCTCACTGAAGCTTTCTTT
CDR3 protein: CASSLRAPGQGLTEAFF